These T cell receptor beta chains were read from a single sample in a study of somatic mutations in cytotoxic T cells in rheumatoid arthritis. TCRdb's copy holds only in-frame clones and misses some; the assay was immunoSEQ multiplex PCR. The sample has 5,000 or so clones; 60% to 80% are singletons. The sequencing sample was made of CD8+ T cells sorted from blood. These receptors originate from an adult with rheumatoid arthritis. CDR3s include the opening cysteine and the closing phenylalanine or tryptophan. The D gene is left open where the match is weak. Not all rows give a size; the values are once, few, many and, for expanded clones, a class.

clone_size: .; v_call: TRBV5-4; j_call: TRBJ2-3; cdr3_length: 14; d_call: TRBD2; cdr3_aa: CASSPGLHTDTQYF; cdr3_nt: TGTGCCAGCAGCCCGGGACTACACACAGATACGCAGTATTTT
clone_size: .; v_call: TRBV19; j_call: TRBJ1-2; cdr3_length: 17; d_call: .; cdr3_aa: CASRLNRDRGFSYGYTF; cdr3_nt: TGTGCCAGTAGGCTGAACAGAGACCGAGGCTTTAGCTATGGCTACACCTTC
clone_size: few; v_call: TRBV4-1; j_call: TRBJ1-2; cdr3_length: 15; d_call: .; cdr3_aa: CASSQDRTVIYGYTF; cdr3_nt: TGCGCCAGCAGCCAAGATCGTACGGTTATCTATGGCTACACCTTC
clone_size: once; v_call: TRBV19; j_call: TRBJ2-3; cdr3_length: 16; d_call: .; cdr3_aa: CASSIAPSSSTDTQYF; cdr3_nt: TGTGCCAGTAGTATAGCCCCATCCTCTAGCACAGATACGCAGTATTTT
clone_size: medium-sized; v_call: TRBV2; j_call: TRBJ1-1; cdr3_length: 14; d_call: .; cdr3_aa: CASSDSRANTEAFF; cdr3_nt: TGTGCCAGCAGTGATAGTAGGGCGAACACTGAAGCTTTCTTT
clone_size: few; v_call: TRBV11-3; j_call: TRBJ1-1; cdr3_length: 11; d_call: .; cdr3_aa: CASSLGPEAFF; cdr3_nt: TGTGCCAGCAGCTTAGGCCCTGAAGCTTTCTTT
clone_size: .; v_call: TRBV12-5; j_call: TRBJ2-5; cdr3_length: 16; d_call: .; cdr3_aa: CASGLVLTGQQETQYF; cdr3_nt: TGTGCTAGTGGTTTGGTACTCACCGGGCAGCAAGAGACCCAGTACTTC
clone_size: .; v_call: TRBV13; j_call: TRBJ1-4; cdr3_length: 15; d_call: TRBD1; cdr3_aa: CASTLRGTVSEKLFF; cdr3_nt: TGTGCCAGCACCCTCAGGGGGACAGTCTCCGAAAAACTGTTTTTT
clone_size: .; v_call: TRBV6-1; j_call: TRBJ1-2; cdr3_length: 14; d_call: .; cdr3_aa: CATLGRGEGYGYTF; cdr3_nt: TGTGCCACTTTGGGCAGGGGAGAGGGTTATGGCTACACCTTC
clone_size: .; v_call: TRBV11-2; j_call: TRBJ2-3; cdr3_length: 15; d_call: .; cdr3_aa: CASSLDVDLTDTQYF; cdr3_nt: TGTGCCAGCAGCTTAGACGTGGACTTAACAGATACGCAGTATTTT
clone_size: once; v_call: TRBV6-5; j_call: TRBJ1-2; cdr3_length: 15; d_call: .; cdr3_aa: CASSYVPQGLYGYTF; cdr3_nt: TGTGCCAGCAGTTACGTACCGCAGGGGTTATATGGCTACACCTTC
clone_size: .; v_call: TRBV6-5; j_call: TRBJ1-1; cdr3_length: 15; d_call: .; cdr3_aa: CASSYGGRLNTEAFF; cdr3_nt: TGTGCCAGCAGTTATGGTGGACGCCTGAACACTGAAGCTTTCTTT
clone_size: .; v_call: TRBV18; j_call: TRBJ2-2; cdr3_length: 16; d_call: .; cdr3_aa: CASSPIRVSDTGELFF; cdr3_nt: TGTGCCAGCTCACCAATCAGGGTGTCGGACACCGGGGAGCTGTTTTTT
clone_size: .; v_call: TRBV7-2; j_call: TRBJ1-2; cdr3_length: 13; d_call: .; cdr3_aa: CASRETNRYGYTF; cdr3_nt: TGTGCCAGCAGGGAGACGAACAGATATGGCTACACCTTC
clone_size: .; v_call: TRBV13; j_call: TRBJ1-6; cdr3_length: 15; d_call: .; cdr3_aa: CASRKGDSNNSPLHF; cdr3_nt: TGTGCCAGCCGCAAAGGTGACAGTAATAATTCACCCCTCCACTTT
clone_size: .; v_call: TRBV25-1; j_call: TRBJ1-1; cdr3_length: 13; d_call: .; cdr3_aa: CASSFIFCFEAFF; cdr3_nt: TGTGCCAGCAGCTTTATCTTTTGCTTTGAAGCTTTCTTT
clone_size: .; v_call: TRBV5-6; j_call: TRBJ2-5; cdr3_length: 15; d_call: .; cdr3_aa: CASSPSPKGGETQYF; cdr3_nt: TGTGCCAGCAGCCCTTCGCCTAAAGGGGGAGAGACCCAGTACTTC
clone_size: .; v_call: TRBV2; j_call: TRBJ2-7; cdr3_length: 14; d_call: .; cdr3_aa: CASSLAVFSYEQYF; cdr3_nt: TGTGCCAGCAGTTTAGCGGTTTTCTCCTACGAGCAGTACTTC
clone_size: once; v_call: TRBV4-1; j_call: TRBJ1-2; cdr3_length: 15; d_call: .; cdr3_aa: CASSQEDKANYGYTF; cdr3_nt: TGCGCCAGCAGCCAAGAAGACAAAGCTAACTATGGCTACACCTTC
clone_size: .; v_call: TRBV7-5; j_call: TRBJ2-7; cdr3_length: 14; d_call: .; cdr3_aa: CVRSLSQRGYEQYF; cdr3_nt: TGTGTCAGAAGCTTAAGTCAAAGGGGCTACGAGCAGTACTTC
clone_size: .; v_call: TRBV27; j_call: TRBJ2-2; cdr3_length: 12; d_call: .; cdr3_aa: CASSSNTGELFF; cdr3_nt: TGTGCCAGCAGTTCGAACACCGGGGAGCTGTTTTTT
clone_size: .; v_call: TRBV30; j_call: TRBJ2-2; cdr3_length: 15; d_call: TRBD2; cdr3_aa: CAWSRGAGGPGELFF; cdr3_nt: TGTGCCTGGAGTCGCGGGGCGGGGGGGCCCGGGGAGCTGTTTTTT
clone_size: once; v_call: TRBV6-6; j_call: TRBJ1-1; cdr3_length: 13; d_call: .; cdr3_aa: CASLRDGNTEAFF; cdr3_nt: TGTGCCAGCTTAAGGGACGGGAACACTGAAGCTTTCTTT
clone_size: .; v_call: TRBV11-2; j_call: TRBJ2-5; cdr3_length: 14; d_call: TRBD1; cdr3_aa: CASSMTGPQETQYF; cdr3_nt: TGTGCCAGCAGCATGACAGGGCCCCAGGAGACCCAGTACTTC
clone_size: .; v_call: TRBV23-1; j_call: TRBJ2-3; cdr3_length: 18; d_call: TRBD2; cdr3_aa: CASSHGTSGGVDTDTQYF; cdr3_nt: TGCGCCAGCAGCCATGGGACTAGCGGGGGGGTTGACACAGATACGCAGTATTTT
clone_size: .; v_call: TRBV5-6; j_call: TRBJ1-1; cdr3_length: 11; d_call: .; cdr3_aa: CASSFGLEAFF; cdr3_nt: TGTGCCAGCAGCTTCGGCCTTGAAGCTTTCTTT
clone_size: .; v_call: TRBV5-1; j_call: TRBJ2-7; cdr3_length: 13; d_call: .; cdr3_aa: CASSLASGNEQYF; cdr3_nt: TGCGCCAGCAGCTTGGCTTCGGGGAACGAGCAGTACTTC
clone_size: once; v_call: TRBV19; j_call: TRBJ2-7; cdr3_length: 13; d_call: .; cdr3_aa: CASSRRDRYEQYF; cdr3_nt: TGTGCCAGTAGTCGGCGGGATCGCTACGAGCAGTACTTC
clone_size: .; v_call: TRBV10-3; j_call: TRBJ2-3; cdr3_length: 17; d_call: TRBD2; cdr3_aa: CAISESRTSGAADTQYF; cdr3_nt: TGTGCCATCAGTGAGTCTCGGACTAGCGGGGCCGCAGATACGCAGTATTTT
clone_size: once; v_call: TRBV14; j_call: TRBJ2-3; cdr3_length: 17; d_call: .; cdr3_aa: CASSQEAAGISTDTQYF; cdr3_nt: TGTGCCAGCAGCCAAGAAGCCGCGGGGATCAGCACAGATACGCAGTATTTT
clone_size: .; v_call: TRBV4-3; j_call: TRBJ1-1; cdr3_length: 15; d_call: .; cdr3_aa: CASSQAMNRYTEAFF; cdr3_nt: TGCGCCAGCAGCCAAGCAATGAACAGATACACTGAAGCTTTCTTT
clone_size: .; v_call: TRBV7-2; j_call: TRBJ2-7; cdr3_length: 14; d_call: .; cdr3_aa: CASSLIGGSYEQYF; cdr3_nt: TGTGCCAGCAGCTTAATAGGGGGGTCCTACGAGCAGTACTTC
clone_size: .; v_call: TRBV4-3; j_call: TRBJ1-1; cdr3_length: 15; d_call: .; cdr3_aa: CASSQQGGENTEAFF; cdr3_nt: TGCGCCAGCAGCCAACAGGGTGGCGAGAACACTGAAGCTTTCTTT
clone_size: .; v_call: TRBV4-1; j_call: TRBJ2-7; cdr3_length: 13; d_call: TRBD1; cdr3_aa: CASSTGAAYEQYF; cdr3_nt: TGCGCCAGCAGCACAGGGGCCGCCTACGAGCAGTACTTC
clone_size: .; v_call: TRBV19; j_call: TRBJ1-2; cdr3_length: 16; d_call: .; cdr3_aa: CASSAVDRSSLYGYTF; cdr3_nt: TGTGCCAGTAGTGCTGTGGACCGTTCTAGTCTCTATGGCTACACCTTC
clone_size: once; v_call: TRBV9; j_call: TRBJ2-5; cdr3_length: 14; d_call: .; cdr3_aa: CASSVESVFETQYF; cdr3_nt: TGTGCCAGCAGCGTAGAGAGCGTCTTCGAGACCCAGTACTTC
clone_size: .; v_call: TRBV7-3; j_call: TRBJ2-1; cdr3_length: 13; d_call: .; cdr3_aa: CASSLVPPSEQFF; cdr3_nt: TGTGCCAGCAGCTTGGTGCCCCCCTCAGAGCAGTTCTTC
clone_size: .; v_call: TRBV29-1; j_call: TRBJ2-5; cdr3_length: 14; d_call: .; cdr3_aa: CSVEVWDRGETQYF; cdr3_nt: TGCAGCGTTGAAGTCTGGGACCGAGGAGAGACCCAGTACTTC
clone_size: .; v_call: TRBV5-6; j_call: TRBJ1-2; cdr3_length: 15; d_call: .; cdr3_aa: CASSLWGGGHYGYTF; cdr3_nt: TGTGCCAGCAGCTTGTGGGGGGGAGGTCACTATGGCTACACCTTC
clone_size: once; v_call: TRBV7-9; j_call: TRBJ2-7; cdr3_length: 15; d_call: TRBD2; cdr3_aa: CASSSRTSGAYEQYF; cdr3_nt: TGTGCCAGCAGCTCCCGGACTAGCGGAGCCTACGAGCAGTACTTC
clone_size: .; v_call: TRBV27; j_call: TRBJ1-2; cdr3_length: 14; d_call: TRBD1; cdr3_aa: CASSTWTGDYGYTF; cdr3_nt: TGTGCCAGCAGTACCTGGACAGGAGACTATGGCTACACCTTC
clone_size: .; v_call: TRBV9; j_call: TRBJ2-2; cdr3_length: 17; d_call: .; cdr3_aa: CASSPRTGFLDTGELFF; cdr3_nt: TGTGCCAGCAGTCCTAGAACCGGGTTCTTGGACACCGGGGAGCTGTTTTTT
clone_size: once; v_call: TRBV5-4; j_call: TRBJ2-5; cdr3_length: 14; d_call: .; cdr3_aa: CASSLRDLGGTQYF; cdr3_nt: TGTGCCAGCAGCTTACGGGACCTAGGGGGGACCCAGTACTTC
clone_size: .; v_call: TRBV5-1; j_call: TRBJ2-1; cdr3_length: 13; d_call: .; cdr3_aa: CASSIRGNHEQFF; cdr3_nt: TGCGCCAGCAGCATAAGGGGGAACCATGAGCAGTTCTTC
clone_size: .; v_call: TRBV10-3; j_call: TRBJ2-3; cdr3_length: 15; d_call: TRBD2; cdr3_aa: CATDSTSGGSDTQYF; cdr3_nt: TGTGCCACCGACTCGACTAGCGGGGGATCGGATACGCAGTATTTT
clone_size: .; v_call: TRBV28; j_call: TRBJ2-1; cdr3_length: 17; d_call: TRBD1; cdr3_aa: CASSPTSTGKAYNEQFF; cdr3_nt: TGTGCCAGCAGTCCAACTTCGACAGGGAAGGCCTACAATGAGCAGTTCTTC
clone_size: few; v_call: TRBV7-9; j_call: TRBJ2-1; cdr3_length: 14; d_call: .; cdr3_aa: CASSPRGGAGEQFF; cdr3_nt: TGTGCCAGCAGCCCACGAGGGGGGGCCGGTGAGCAGTTCTTC
clone_size: .; v_call: TRBV19; j_call: TRBJ1-2; cdr3_length: 13; d_call: .; cdr3_aa: CASSIGDPHGYTF; cdr3_nt: TGTGCCAGTAGTATAGGGGACCCTCATGGCTACACCTTC
clone_size: once; v_call: TRBV7-2; j_call: TRBJ2-2; cdr3_length: 15; d_call: .; cdr3_aa: CASSLLGGDTGELFF; cdr3_nt: TGTGCCAGCAGCTTGTTAGGGGGGGACACCGGGGAGCTGTTTTTT
clone_size: once; v_call: TRBV27; j_call: TRBJ2-7; cdr3_length: 11; d_call: .; cdr3_aa: CASSSSYEQYF; cdr3_nt: TGTGCCAGCAGCTCCTCCTACGAGCAGTACTTC
clone_size: .; v_call: TRBV15; j_call: TRBJ2-1; cdr3_length: 13; d_call: .; cdr3_aa: CATSPSGENEQFF; cdr3_nt: TGTGCCACCAGCCCATCGGGGGAAAATGAGCAGTTCTTC